This TCR beta chain was obtained from a study of shared clonotypes between healthy human individuals. Sequencing was at deep level. The data were produced by immunoSEQ multiplex PCR, yet TCRdb's version contains in-frame clones alone and is incomplete. The sample has roughly 500,000 clones; about four fifths are singletons. Trimming stripped 1 base from V and 0 bases from J, with 10 bases between. The CDR3 is made up of 15 amino acids. The germline CDR1 and CDR2 sequences are GTSNPN and SVGIG (reference sequence). The sample consisted of PBMCs. The rearrangement joins TRBV30 to TRBJ1-3, with TRBD1 as a possible D gene (6 bases). The receptor comes from a woman aged 40-49 years in good health. Some clones in this sample may be carry-over from other donors' samples. The CDR3 loop reads CAWSAAGVSGNTIYF. Here the CDR3 DNA reads TGTGCCTGGAGTGCCGCAGGGGTCTCTGGAAACACCATATATTTT.